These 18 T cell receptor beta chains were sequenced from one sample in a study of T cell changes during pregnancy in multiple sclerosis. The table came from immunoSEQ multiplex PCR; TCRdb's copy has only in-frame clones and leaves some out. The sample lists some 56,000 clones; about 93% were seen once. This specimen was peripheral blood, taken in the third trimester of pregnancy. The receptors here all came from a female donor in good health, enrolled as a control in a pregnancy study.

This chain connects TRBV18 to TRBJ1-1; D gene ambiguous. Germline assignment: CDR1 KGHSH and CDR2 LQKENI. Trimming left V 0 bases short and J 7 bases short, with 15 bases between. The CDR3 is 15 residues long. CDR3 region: CASSPPSRSQDEAFF. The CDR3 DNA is TGTGCCAGCTCACCACCAAGTAGGAGTCAAGATGAAGCTTTCTTT.

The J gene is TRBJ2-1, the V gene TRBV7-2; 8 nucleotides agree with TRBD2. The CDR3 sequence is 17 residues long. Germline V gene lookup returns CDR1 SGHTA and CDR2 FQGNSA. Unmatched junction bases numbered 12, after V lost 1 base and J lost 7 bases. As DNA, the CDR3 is TGTGCCAGCAGCTTAGGGTTTGGCGGGGGGACGATAAATGAGCAGTTCTTC. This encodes CASSLGFGGGTINEQFF. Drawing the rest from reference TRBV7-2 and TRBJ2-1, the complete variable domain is GAGVSQSPSNKVTEKGKDVELRCDPISGHTALYWYRQSLGQGLEFLIYFQGNSAPDKSGLPSDRFSAERTGGSVSTLTIQRTQQEDSAVYLCASSLGFGGGTINEQFFGPGTRLTVL.

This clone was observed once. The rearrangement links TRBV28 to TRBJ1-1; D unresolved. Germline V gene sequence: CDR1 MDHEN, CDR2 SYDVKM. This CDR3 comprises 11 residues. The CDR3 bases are TGTGCGGCCCAGTTAAGCACTGAAGCTTTCTTT. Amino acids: CAAQLSTEAFF.

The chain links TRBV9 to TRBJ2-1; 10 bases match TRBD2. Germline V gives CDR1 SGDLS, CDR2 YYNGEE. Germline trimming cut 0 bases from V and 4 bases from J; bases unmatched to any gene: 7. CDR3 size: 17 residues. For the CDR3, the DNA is TGTGCCAGCAGCGTAGGTGTTAGCGGGGGGTTTTACAATGAGCAGTTCTTC. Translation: CASSVGVSGGFYNEQFF.

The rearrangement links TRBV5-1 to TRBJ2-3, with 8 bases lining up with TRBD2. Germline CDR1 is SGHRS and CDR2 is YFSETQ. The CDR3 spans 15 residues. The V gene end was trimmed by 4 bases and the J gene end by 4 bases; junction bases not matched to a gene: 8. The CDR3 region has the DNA TGCGCCAGCAGCCCCGGACTAGCTTACCCAGATACGCAGTATTTT. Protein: CASSPGLAYPDTQYF.

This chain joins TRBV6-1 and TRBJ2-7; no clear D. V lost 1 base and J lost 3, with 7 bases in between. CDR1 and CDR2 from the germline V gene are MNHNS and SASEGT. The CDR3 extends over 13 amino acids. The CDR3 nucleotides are TGTGCCAGCAGTGAAGTGGCAGACTACGAGCAGTACTTC. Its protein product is CASSEVADYEQYF.

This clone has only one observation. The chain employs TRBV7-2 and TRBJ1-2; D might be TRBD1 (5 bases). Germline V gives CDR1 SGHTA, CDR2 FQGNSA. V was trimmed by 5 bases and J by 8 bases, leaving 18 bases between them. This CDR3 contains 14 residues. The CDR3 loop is CASSERVQGRGYTF. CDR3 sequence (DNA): TGTGCCAGCAGCGAAAGGGTCCAGGGAAGAGGCTACACCTTC.

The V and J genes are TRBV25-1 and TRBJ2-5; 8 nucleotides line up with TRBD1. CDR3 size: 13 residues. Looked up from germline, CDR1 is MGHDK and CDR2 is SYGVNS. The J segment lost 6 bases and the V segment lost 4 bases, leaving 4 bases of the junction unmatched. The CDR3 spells CASSVGQGQTQYF. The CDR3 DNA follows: TGTGCCAGCAGTGTCGGACAGGGTCAGACCCAGTACTTC.

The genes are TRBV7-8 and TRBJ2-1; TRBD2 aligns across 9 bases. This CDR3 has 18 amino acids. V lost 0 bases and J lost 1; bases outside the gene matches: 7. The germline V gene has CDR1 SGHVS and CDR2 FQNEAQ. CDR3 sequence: CASSLAWAGGSSYNEQFF. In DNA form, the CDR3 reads TGTGCCAGCAGCTTAGCTTGGGCGGGAGGGTCGTCCTACAATGAGCAGTTCTTC.

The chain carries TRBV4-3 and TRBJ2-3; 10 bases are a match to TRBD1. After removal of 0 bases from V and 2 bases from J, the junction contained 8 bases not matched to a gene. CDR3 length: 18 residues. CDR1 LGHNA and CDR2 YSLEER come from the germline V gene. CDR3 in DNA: TGCGCCAGCAGCCAAGAGAGCCCCGGGACAGGGGACACAGATACGCAGTATTTT. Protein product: CASSQESPGTGDTDTQYF.

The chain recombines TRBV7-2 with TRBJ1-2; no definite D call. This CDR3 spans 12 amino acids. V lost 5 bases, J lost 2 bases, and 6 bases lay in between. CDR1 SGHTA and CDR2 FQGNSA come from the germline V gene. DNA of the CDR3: TGTGCCAGCAGCAATGGCAACTATGGCTACACCTTC. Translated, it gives CASSNGNYGYTF.

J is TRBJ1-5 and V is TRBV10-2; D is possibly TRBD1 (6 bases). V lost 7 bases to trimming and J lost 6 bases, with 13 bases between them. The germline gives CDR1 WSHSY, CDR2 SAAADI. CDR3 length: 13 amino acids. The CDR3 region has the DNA TGCGCCAGCACAGGACAGTCGCGTCAGCCCCAGCATTTT. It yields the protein CASTGQSRQPQHF.

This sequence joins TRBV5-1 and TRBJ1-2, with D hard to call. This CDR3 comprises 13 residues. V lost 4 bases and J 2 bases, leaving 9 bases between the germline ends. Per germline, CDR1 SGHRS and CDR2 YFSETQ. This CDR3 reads CASSVEVNYGYTF. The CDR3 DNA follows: TGCGCCAGCAGCGTAGAAGTGAACTATGGCTACACCTTC.

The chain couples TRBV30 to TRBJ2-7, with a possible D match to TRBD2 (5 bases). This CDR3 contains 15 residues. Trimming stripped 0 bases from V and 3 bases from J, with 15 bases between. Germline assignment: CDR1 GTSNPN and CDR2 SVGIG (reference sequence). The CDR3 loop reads CAWSVPGSVNYEQYF. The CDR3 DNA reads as TGTGCCTGGAGTGTACCGGGGTCCGTTAACTACGAGCAGTACTTC.

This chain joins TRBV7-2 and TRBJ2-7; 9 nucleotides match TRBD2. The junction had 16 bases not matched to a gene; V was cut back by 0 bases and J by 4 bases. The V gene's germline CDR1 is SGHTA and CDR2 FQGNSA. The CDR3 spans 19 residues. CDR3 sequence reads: CASSLAGVTSGYRGYEQYF. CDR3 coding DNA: TGTGCCAGCAGCTTAGCGGGGGTGACTAGCGGATACAGGGGTTACGAGCAGTACTTC.

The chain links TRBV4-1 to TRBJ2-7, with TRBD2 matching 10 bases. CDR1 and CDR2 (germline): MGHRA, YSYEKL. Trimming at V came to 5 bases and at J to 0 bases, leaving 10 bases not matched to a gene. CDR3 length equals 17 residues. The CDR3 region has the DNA TGCGCCAGCAGCGCGGGTAGCGGGGGGCCGAGCTCCTACGAGCAGTACTTC. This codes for CASSAGSGGPSSYEQYF.

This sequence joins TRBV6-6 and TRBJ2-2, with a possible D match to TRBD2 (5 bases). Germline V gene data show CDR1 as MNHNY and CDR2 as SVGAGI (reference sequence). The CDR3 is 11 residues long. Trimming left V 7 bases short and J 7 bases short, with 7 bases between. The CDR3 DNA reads TGTGCCAGCATCCGGGACGGGGAGCTGTTTTTT. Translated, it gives CASIRDGELFF.

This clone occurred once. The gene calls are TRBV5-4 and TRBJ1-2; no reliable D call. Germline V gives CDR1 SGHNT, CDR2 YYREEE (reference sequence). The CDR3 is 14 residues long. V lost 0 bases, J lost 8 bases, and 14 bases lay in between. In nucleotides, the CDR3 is TGTGCCAGCAGCTTGGCCGGAGGCCCTCCGGGCTACACCTTC. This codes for CASSLAGGPPGYTF.